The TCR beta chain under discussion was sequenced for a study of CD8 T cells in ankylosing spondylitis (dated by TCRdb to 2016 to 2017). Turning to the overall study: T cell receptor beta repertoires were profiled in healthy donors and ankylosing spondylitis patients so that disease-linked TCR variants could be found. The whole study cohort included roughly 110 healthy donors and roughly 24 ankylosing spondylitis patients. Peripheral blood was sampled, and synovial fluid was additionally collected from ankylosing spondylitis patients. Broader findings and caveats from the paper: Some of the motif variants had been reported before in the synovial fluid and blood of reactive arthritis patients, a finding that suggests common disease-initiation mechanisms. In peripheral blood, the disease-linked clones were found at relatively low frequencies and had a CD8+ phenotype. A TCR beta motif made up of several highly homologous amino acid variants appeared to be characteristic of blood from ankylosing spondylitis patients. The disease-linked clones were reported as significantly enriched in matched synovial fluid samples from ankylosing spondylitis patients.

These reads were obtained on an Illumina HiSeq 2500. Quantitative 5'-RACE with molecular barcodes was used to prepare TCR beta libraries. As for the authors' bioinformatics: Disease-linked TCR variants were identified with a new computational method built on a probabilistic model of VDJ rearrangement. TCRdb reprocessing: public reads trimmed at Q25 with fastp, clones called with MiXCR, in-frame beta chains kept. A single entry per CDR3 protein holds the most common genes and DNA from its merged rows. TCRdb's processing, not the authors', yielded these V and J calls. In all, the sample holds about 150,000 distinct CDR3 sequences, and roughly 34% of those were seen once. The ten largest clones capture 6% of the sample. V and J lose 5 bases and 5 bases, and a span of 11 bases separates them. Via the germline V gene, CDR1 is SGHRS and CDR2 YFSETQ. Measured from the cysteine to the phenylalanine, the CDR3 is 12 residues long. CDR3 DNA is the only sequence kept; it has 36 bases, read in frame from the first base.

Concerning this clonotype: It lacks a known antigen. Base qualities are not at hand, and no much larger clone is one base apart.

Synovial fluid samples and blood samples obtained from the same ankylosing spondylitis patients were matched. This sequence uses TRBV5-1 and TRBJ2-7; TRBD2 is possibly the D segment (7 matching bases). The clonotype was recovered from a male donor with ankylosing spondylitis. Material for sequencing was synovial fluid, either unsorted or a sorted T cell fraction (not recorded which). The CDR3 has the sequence CASRGGGDEQYF. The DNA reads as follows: TGCGCCAGCAGAGGGGGAGGGGACGAGCAGTACTTC. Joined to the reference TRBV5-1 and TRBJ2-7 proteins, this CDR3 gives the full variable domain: KAGVTQTPRYLIKTRGQQVTLSCSPISGHRSVSWYQQTPGQGLQFLFEYFSETQRNKGNFPGRFSGRQFSNSRSEMNVSTLELGDSALYLCASRGGGDEQYFGPGTRLTVT.